This TCR beta chain was captured by sequencing in a study of early T cells in non-severe SARS-CoV-2 infection. Study as a whole: Chains were unpaired, as sequencing was done on bulk RNA from unsorted whole blood. General study findings and limits: In VDJdb matching, anti-spike CD8 responses were favored while private and CD4 specificities went missing.

Individual cDNA molecules received unique molecular identifiers during library preparation. TCRdb called the 5' RACE reads again in MiXCR, with one record for every CDR3 protein. In the table there are 90,000 to 120,000 distinct CDR3 sequences, about 12% of which are singletons. Germline V gene sequence: CDR1 SGHAT, CDR2 FQNNGV. This CDR3 has 15 residues. The junction had 4 bases not matched to a gene; V was cut back by 1 base and J by 4 bases. This clonotype was observed at least ten times. Its antigen is unknown. The chain employs TRBV11-2 and TRBJ1-5; 7 nucleotides align to TRBD1. The TCR comes from an adult who was a healthcare worker with PCR-confirmed SARS-CoV-2 infection or an uninfected control (not recorded which). The sample consisted of whole blood. CDR3 protein: CASSLGAGGNQPQHF. DNA of the CDR3: TGTGCCAGCAGCTTAGGGGCAGGGGGTAATCAGCCCCAGCATTTT.